This T cell receptor beta chain derives from a study of T cell repertoires in cytomegalovirus infection. Study context: Signatures in public TCR beta sequences pointed to both CMV infection and matching HLA type.

CDR3 length: 12 residues. Germline V gives CDR1 DFQATT, CDR2 SNEGSKA (reference sequence). V gave up 6 bases and J gave up 1 base, with 9 bases separating them. MiXCR, applied by TCRdb to the reads, yields one record per CDR3 protein. The sample lists approximately 1,000,000 distinct CDR3 sequences, around 32% occurring once. This clonotype appeared a few times. The antigen is undetermined. The clonotype was recovered from a human donor in good health (CMV status not recorded). Some clones in this sample may be carry-over from other donors' samples. This specimen was cultured CD8+ T cells from PBMCs, taken from culture after CMV antigen stimulation. The V call is TRBV20-1, the J call TRBJ1-1, with D hard to call. The CDR3 spells CSAREENTEAFF. The CDR3 bases are TGCAGTGCCCGAGAGGAGAACACTGAAGCTTTCTTT.